This T cell receptor beta chain was obtained from a study of PD-L1 blockade in urothelial cancer. The wider study: Male patients with bladder-origin urothelial cancer numbered about 90% of the 29. The study recovered a median of roughly 140,000 T cells per blood sample.

Study observations and caveats: When pretreatment blood TCR clonality was below the median, it predicted better survival.

Time point: pretreatment peripheral blood. Concerning this clone: The antigen is undetermined.

Synthetic TCR analog templates were spiked into all PCRs individually. TCRdb keeps only in-frame clones here, not all; method: immunoSEQ multiplex PCR. The profile covers approximately 55,000 clones, with just over 85% appearing a single time and around 22% taken by the ten largest. The CDR3 sequence is 16 residues long. Per germline, CDR1 LGHNT and CDR2 FRNRAP. V dropped 5 bases and J dropped 1 base, with 15 bases sitting between them. This receptor was identified in a man aged 60-69 years with urothelial cancer. The chain recombines TRBV12-5 with TRBJ1-5; D possibly corresponds to TRBD1 (5 bases). Sequences were derived from PBMCs, sampled around atezolizumab (anti-PD-L1) treatment. CDR3 sequence: CASGDLSKGSNQPQHF. CDR3 nucleotides: TGTGCTAGTGGTGACCTCTCGAAGGGGAGCAATCAGCCCCAGCATTTT.